The clone carrying this T cell receptor beta chain has just a few counts. Primed by a sample-barcoded 5' primer and a J-beta primer mix, a second PCR proceeded for 7 to 11 cycles. TCRdb reanalysed the 5' RACE reads using MiXCR and keeps one entry per CDR3 protein. The sample carries roughly 1,500,000 distinct CDR3 sequences, roughly 40% recorded once. This record belongs to a study of blood T cells in healthy people across ages. CDR1 SGHTA and CDR2 FQGNSA come from the germline V gene. V dropped 5 bases and J dropped 5; count of bases not matched to a gene: 8. The CDR3 spans 16 residues. The TCR originated in a woman between 18 and 30 years old in good health. The chain employs TRBV7-2 and TRBJ2-1; 11 bases fit TRBD2. The specimen sequenced was blood. This CDR3 is CASSPGPTSGDNEQFF. Written as DNA, the CDR3 is TGTGCCAGCAGCCCGGGTCCGACTAGCGGGGACAATGAGCAGTTCTTC.